This T cell receptor beta chain was obtained from a study of blood T cell repertoires in COVID-19. In the study overall: COVID-19 samples, acute and convalescent, were from the United States, Italy and Spain.

Germline CDR1 is KGHSH and CDR2 is LQKENI. With 3 bases removed from V and 4 bases from J, the gap between germline ends came to 12 bases. The CDR3 extends over 14 amino acids. Original processing notes: From reference gene primer amplification, estimates of nucleated cell counts were derived. Method: immunoSEQ multiplex PCR; TCRdb's copy keeps in-frame clones and lacks some. For V, J and clone size, that table is used; D and trimming come from the DNA. The data hold roughly 100,000 clones, with about 80% observed a single time. The gene calls are TRBV18 and TRBJ1-2; D is unclear. The sample comprised peripheral blood. The receptor was isolated from a human donor in a cohort sampled during active COVID-19. CDR3 protein: CASSPSGRSYGYTF. In nucleotides, the CDR3 is TGTGCCAGCTCACCCAGCGGACGGAGCTATGGCTACACCTTC.